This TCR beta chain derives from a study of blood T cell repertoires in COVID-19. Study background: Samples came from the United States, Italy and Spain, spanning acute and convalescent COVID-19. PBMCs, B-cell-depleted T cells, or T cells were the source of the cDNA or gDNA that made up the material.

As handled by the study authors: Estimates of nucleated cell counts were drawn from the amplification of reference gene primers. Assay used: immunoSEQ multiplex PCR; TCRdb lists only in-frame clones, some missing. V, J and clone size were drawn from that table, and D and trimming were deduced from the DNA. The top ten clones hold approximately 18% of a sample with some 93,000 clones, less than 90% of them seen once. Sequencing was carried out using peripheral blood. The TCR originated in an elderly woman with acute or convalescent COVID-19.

CDR3 amino acids: CASSLLRQADSPLHF. CDR3 in DNA: TGTGCCAGCAGCCTTCTTAGACAGGCAGATTCACCCCTCCACTTT. The rearrangement uses TRBV7-2 and TRBJ1-6; the D gene is possibly TRBD1 (6 bases). The germline gives CDR1 SGHTA, CDR2 FQGNSA. The CDR3 loop spans 15 amino acids. V lost 5 bases, J lost 8 bases, and 16 bases lay in between.